This TCR beta chain came from a study of early T cells in non-severe SARS-CoV-2 infection. The CDR3 has 16 residues. The junction had 12 bases not matched to a gene; V was cut back by 2 bases and J by 8 bases. The germline V gene encodes CDR1 SGHTA and CDR2 FQGNSA. The TCR library protocol attached unique molecular identifiers to the individual cDNA molecules. Each CDR3 protein gets one entry after TCRdb re-called the 5' RACE reads with MiXCR. Among some 62,000 distinct CDR3 sequences listed, around 9.9% were seen once. What was sequenced was whole blood. V usage is TRBV7-2 and J usage is TRBJ1-2, with 9 bases fitting TRBD1. The receptor was isolated from an adult who was a healthcare worker with PCR-confirmed SARS-CoV-2 infection or an uninfected control (not recorded which). Here the CDR3 reads CASSLSGTGTIRGYTF. The CDR3 DNA sequence: TGTGCCAGCAGCTTATCTGGGACAGGGACAATTCGGGGCTACACCTTC.